This TCR beta chain emerged from a study of regulatory T cells. Study results and limitations: Patient repertoires had restricted TRB V-J pairs and skewed V and J usage, most in Tregs.

This CDR3 spans 15 amino acids. In germline, CDR1 is LNHDA, CDR2 SQIVND (reference sequence). V was trimmed by 0 bases and J by 2 bases, leaving 8 bases between them. In the case of this clone: Antigen specificity is unknown.

Primers: 52 TRBV forward and 13 TRBJ reverse. Generated by immunoSEQ multiplex PCR, the TCRdb table keeps only in-frame clones and is missing some. The sample consists of just over 20,000 clones, 80% to 95% of them appearing once. Autoimmunity was present in every CD3G-deficient patient, worse in two. Material: CD8+ T cells sorted from blood. The sequence came from a child aged 2 to 10 with CD3G deficiency. This chain links TRBV19 with TRBJ2-1, with a weak D call TRBD2 (6 bases). The CDR3 here is CASSIEGGTYNEQFF. The CDR3 bases are TGTGCCAGTAGTATAGAGGGAGGAACCTACAATGAGCAGTTCTTC.